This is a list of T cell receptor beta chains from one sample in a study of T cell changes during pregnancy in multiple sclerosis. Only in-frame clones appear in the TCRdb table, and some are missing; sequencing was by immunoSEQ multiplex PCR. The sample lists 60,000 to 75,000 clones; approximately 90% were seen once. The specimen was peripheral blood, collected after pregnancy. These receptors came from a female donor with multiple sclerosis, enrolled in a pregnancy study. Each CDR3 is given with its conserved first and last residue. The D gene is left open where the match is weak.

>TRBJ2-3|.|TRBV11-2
TGTGCCAGCAGCTTAGGCCGGGATATTTCTACTAGCACAGATACGCAGTATTTT
CASSLGRDISTSTDTQYF
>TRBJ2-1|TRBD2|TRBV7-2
TGTGCCAGCAGCTTATTTGGGACTAGCGGGAGAAATGAGCAGTTCTTC
CASSLFGTSGRNEQFF
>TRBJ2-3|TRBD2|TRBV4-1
TGCGCCAGCAGCCAAGTCAGGACTAGCGGCACAGATACGCAGTATTTT
CASSQVRTSGTDTQYF
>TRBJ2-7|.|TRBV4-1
TGCGCCAGCAGCCAGGTCCCGGGGGGCGGGAGTGCTTACGAGCAGTACTTC
CASSQVPGGGSAYEQYF
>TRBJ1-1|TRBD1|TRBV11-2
TGTGCCAGTGGGACAGGGGAGTACACTGAAGCTTTCTTT
CASGTGEYTEAFF
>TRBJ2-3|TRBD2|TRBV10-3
TGTGCCATCAGGGGACTAGCGGTTAGCACAGATACGCAGTATTTT
CAIRGLAVSTDTQYF
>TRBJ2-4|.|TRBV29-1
TGCAGCGTTGCCGACCAGGTAGCCAAAAACATTCAGTACTTC
CSVADQVAKNIQYF
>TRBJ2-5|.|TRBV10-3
TGTGCCATCAGGGAGGGGCGGGGAGAGACCCAGTACTTC
CAIREGRGETQYF
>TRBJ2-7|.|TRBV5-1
TGCGCCAGCAGCTCGGAAACTAGTTTCATTTCCTACGAGCAGTACTTC
CASSSETSFISYEQYF
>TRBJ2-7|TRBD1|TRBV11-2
TGTGCCAGCAGCTTAGTCGCGACAGGGGGATACGAGCAGTACTTC
CASSLVATGGYEQYF
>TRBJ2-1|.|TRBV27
TGTGCCAGCAGTACCTCCGTTGGGGAGTTAAGCGATGAGCAGTTCTTC
CASSTSVGELSDEQFF
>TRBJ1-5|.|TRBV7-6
TGTGCCAGCAGCTTATCCAGGGTTGGAAATCAGCCCCAGCATTTT
CASSLSRVGNQPQHF
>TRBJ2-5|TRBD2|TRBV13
TGTGCCAGCAGCTTAGTTGGACTAGCAGAACTTGCCCGAGAGACCCAGTACTTC
CASSLVGLAELARETQYF
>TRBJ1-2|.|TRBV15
TGTGCCACCAGCGTCCACAGGGACGCGGAGGATGGCTACACCTTC
CATSVHRDAEDGYTF
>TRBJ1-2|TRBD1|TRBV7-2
TGTGCCAGCAGCTTAGCCCGGGACAGGGTCTATGGCTACACCTTC
CASSLARDRVYGYTF
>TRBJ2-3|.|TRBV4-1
TGCGCCAGCAGCCAAGATACGGGGGGCCCCACAGATACGCAGTATTTT
CASSQDTGGPTDTQYF
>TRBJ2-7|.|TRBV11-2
TGTGCCAGCAGCCTTGGACAGTTACCCTACGAGCAGTACTTC
CASSLGQLPYEQYF
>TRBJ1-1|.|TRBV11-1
TGTGCCAGCAGCTTAGAGTCCGGTTTGGAAGCTTTCTTT
CASSLESGLEAFF
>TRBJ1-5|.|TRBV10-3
TGTGCCATCAGTGAGTCGGCTGATCAGCCCCAGCATTTT
CAISESADQPQHF
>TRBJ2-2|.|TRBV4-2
TGTGCCAGCAGCCAAGATGGCAGCGACACCGGGGAGCTGTTTTTT
CASSQDGSDTGELFF
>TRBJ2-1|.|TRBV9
TGTGCCAGCAGCTCGTCTGGGGGCACTGAGCAGTTCTTC
CASSSSGGTEQFF
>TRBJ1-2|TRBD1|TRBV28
TGTGCCAGCAGTTGGTGGGTCGGCAGGGGGCCCGCTAACTATGGCTACACCTTC
CASSWWVGRGPANYGYTF
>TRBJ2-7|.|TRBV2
TGTGCCAGCAGCCTGCGGACTCCTACGAGGTTTTACTTCTCCTACGAGCAGTACTTC
CASSLRTPTRFYFSYEQYF
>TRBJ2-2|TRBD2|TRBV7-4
TGTGCCAGCAGCTCCGCCGGGACTAGCGGGAGAACCGGGGAGCTGTTTTTT
CASSSAGTSGRTGELFF